This note documents a single T cell receptor beta chain sequence. These data are taken from a study of CD8 T cells in Susac syndrome. TCR beta sequences were obtained from blood CD8+ and CD4+ T cells. RNA was extracted with the RNeasy kit, and a quantity of about 0.45 to 1 ug was reverse transcribed using random hexamers. One entry per CDR3 protein, called by TCRdb with MiXCR from the immunoSEQ multiplex PCR reads. The sample records approximately 19,000 distinct CDR3 sequences, around 96% being singletons. This CDR3 comprises 13 residues. Trimming took 4 bases from V and 3 from J, leaving 7 bases between them. Germline V gene lookup returns CDR1 MNHNY and CDR2 SVGAGI (reference sequence).

The J gene is TRBJ2-1, the V gene TRBV6-6, with no clear D. This clonotype originated in a human donor in good health. The sequenced material came from CD8+ T cells from PBMCs. This CDR3 reads CASSLNSYNEQFF. For the CDR3, the DNA is TGTGCCAGCAGTTTGAACAGCTACAATGAGCAGTTCTTC.